A selection of T cell receptor beta chains follows, all from one sample in a study of prognosis after radiotherapy for stage I lung cancer. TCRdb itself ran the multiplex PCR reads through MiXCR, one entry per CDR3 protein. The sample yields over 10,000 distinct CDR3 sequences, 47% seen once. Sequenced material: PBMCs, taken before or after stereotactic body radiation therapy (not recorded which). The origin of the receptors is a donor older than 45 with non-small cell lung cancer. Each CDR3 is given with its conserved first and last residue. The order of the fields is V gene, D gene, J gene, clone size, CDR3 DNA, CDR3 protein. A D gene is named only where the DNA matches it firmly. A clone size is listed for some rows: how often the clone was seen (once, few, many), or a class if it is expanded.

V gene: TRBV5-1
D gene: NA
J gene: TRBJ1-1
clone size: many
CDR3 DNA: TGCGCCAGCAGCTTTCGTCCGGGACATATGAACACTGAAGCTTTCTTT
CDR3 protein: CASSFRPGHMNTEAFF

V gene: TRBV12-3/TRBV12-4
D gene: NA
J gene: TRBJ2-2
clone size: NA
CDR3 DNA: TGTGCCAGCAGTTTACAGCGTACATCTGCGAACACCGGGGAGCTGTTTTTT
CDR3 protein: CASSLQRTSANTGELFF

V gene: TRBV4-3
D gene: TRBD1
J gene: TRBJ1-6
clone size: NA
CDR3 DNA: TGCGCCAGCAGCCAGACAGGGGACTATAATTCACCCCTCCACTTT
CDR3 protein: CASSQTGDYNSPLHF

V gene: TRBV28
D gene: NA
J gene: TRBJ2-7
clone size: NA
CDR3 DNA: TGTGCCAGCAGTTTATCCATATACGAGCAGTACTTC
CDR3 protein: CASSLSIYEQYF

V gene: TRBV19
D gene: TRBD2
J gene: TRBJ2-1
clone size: many
CDR3 DNA: TGTGCCAGTATAACTAGCGGGAGTTACAATGAGCAGTTCTTC
CDR3 protein: CASITSGSYNEQFF

V gene: TRBV3-1
D gene: NA
J gene: TRBJ2-1
clone size: NA
CDR3 DNA: TGTGCCAGCAGCCAAGAGGAAAGCTCCTACAATGAGCAGTTCTTC
CDR3 protein: CASSQEESSYNEQFF

V gene: TRBV4-2
D gene: TRBD2
J gene: TRBJ2-3
clone size: NA
CDR3 DNA: TGTGCCAGTAGCCAAGGGGGGGCGGTTAGCGGGATAGCAGATACGCAGTATTTT
CDR3 protein: CASSQGGAVSGIADTQYF

V gene: TRBV5-4
D gene: NA
J gene: TRBJ2-1
clone size: many
CDR3 DNA: TGTGCCAGCAGCTCCCAGGGGGGTTACAATGAGCAGTTCTTC
CDR3 protein: CASSSQGGYNEQFF

V gene: TRBV6-1
D gene: TRBD1
J gene: TRBJ1-5
clone size: NA
CDR3 DNA: TGTGCCAGCAGTCTCCCAAGGGACAGGGGGCGCGGACAGCCCCAGCATTTT
CDR3 protein: CASSLPRDRGRGQPQHF

V gene: TRBV2
D gene: NA
J gene: TRBJ1-6
clone size: medium-sized
CDR3 DNA: TGTGCCAGCAGTGAAGCGTATGAGTTTGCGCCCCTCCACTTT
CDR3 protein: CASSEAYEFAPLHF

V gene: TRBV12-3/TRBV12-4
D gene: NA
J gene: TRBJ1-3
clone size: NA
CDR3 DNA: TGTGCCAGCACCCTGGTAAACACCATATATTTT
CDR3 protein: CASTLVNTIYF

V gene: TRBV20-1
D gene: TRBD2
J gene: TRBJ2-1
clone size: NA
CDR3 DNA: TGCAGGGACCCTGGGAGCGGGAGGTCCTCCAATGAGCAGTTCTTC
CDR3 protein: CRDPGSGRSSNEQFF

V gene: TRBV28
D gene: TRBD2
J gene: TRBJ2-3
clone size: medium-sized
CDR3 DNA: TGTGCCAGCAGCTCCCAGACTAGCGCAGATACGCAGTATTTT
CDR3 protein: CASSSQTSADTQYF

V gene: TRBV5-1
D gene: NA
J gene: TRBJ2-1
clone size: NA
CDR3 DNA: TGCGCCAGCAGCTTGGGGCGATCGGGCGAGCAGTTCTTC
CDR3 protein: CASSLGRSGEQFF

V gene: TRBV6-2/TRBV6-3
D gene: TRBD1
J gene: TRBJ2-6
clone size: NA
CDR3 DNA: TGTGCCAGCAATGACAGGGGTACTGGGGCCAACGTCCTGACTTTC
CDR3 protein: CASNDRGTGANVLTF

V gene: TRBV19
D gene: NA
J gene: TRBJ2-7
clone size: NA
CDR3 DNA: TGTGCCAGTAGTAATCCTTGGGACGGGGCCCACGAGCAGTACTTC
CDR3 protein: CASSNPWDGAHEQYF

V gene: TRBV6-2/TRBV6-3
D gene: TRBD2
J gene: TRBJ2-2
clone size: medium-sized
CDR3 DNA: TGTGCCAGCAGTTCCACACTAGCGGCTGTCTCCGGGGAGCTGTTTTTT
CDR3 protein: CASSSTLAAVSGELFF

V gene: TRBV12-3/TRBV12-4
D gene: TRBD2
J gene: TRBJ2-1
clone size: NA
CDR3 DNA: TGTGCCAGCAGTGACCCTAGCGGGAGGGCCTCGAATGAGCAGTTCTTC
CDR3 protein: CASSDPSGRASNEQFF

V gene: TRBV12-3/TRBV12-4
D gene: TRBD2
J gene: TRBJ2-2
clone size: medium-sized
CDR3 DNA: TGTGCCAGCAGACGGACTAGCGGTACCGGGGAGCTGTTTTTT
CDR3 protein: CASRRTSGTGELFF

V gene: TRBV15
D gene: NA
J gene: TRBJ2-2
clone size: many
CDR3 DNA: TGTGCCACCAGCAATGGACAGCTGAACACCGGGGAGCTGTTTTTT
CDR3 protein: CATSNGQLNTGELFF

V gene: TRBV18
D gene: NA
J gene: TRBJ2-7
clone size: NA
CDR3 DNA: TGTGCCAGCTCACCACCGGGGCAGTACGAGCAGTACTTC
CDR3 protein: CASSPPGQYEQYF

V gene: TRBV5-4
D gene: NA
J gene: TRBJ2-7
clone size: many
CDR3 DNA: TGTGCCAGCAGCCCTGGGGGGCGGCCCTACGAGCAGTACTTC
CDR3 protein: CASSPGGRPYEQYF

V gene: TRBV5-1
D gene: TRBD2
J gene: TRBJ2-2
clone size: medium-sized
CDR3 DNA: TGCGCCAGCAGCGGGCTAGCGGGAGATCCCGGGGAGCTGTTTTTT
CDR3 protein: CASSGLAGDPGELFF

V gene: TRBV6-2/TRBV6-3
D gene: NA
J gene: TRBJ1-4
clone size: many
CDR3 DNA: TGTGCCAGCAGGGAAAGGGCCGCTGAAAAACTGTTTTTT
CDR3 protein: CASRERAAEKLFF

V gene: TRBV20-1
D gene: NA
J gene: TRBJ1-4
clone size: NA
CDR3 DNA: TGCAGTGCTAAATCCTATGACAGTGCAACTAATGAAAAACTGTTTTTT
CDR3 protein: CSAKSYDSATNEKLFF

V gene: TRBV3-1
D gene: NA
J gene: TRBJ2-3
clone size: once
CDR3 DNA: TGTGCCAGCAGCCAACTGGCCGGAGTCACAGATACGCAGTATTTT
CDR3 protein: CASSQLAGVTDTQYF

V gene: TRBV19
D gene: NA
J gene: TRBJ2-3
clone size: many
CDR3 DNA: TGTGCCGAAGTACCCACTAAAACCACAGATACGCAGTATTTT
CDR3 protein: CAEVPTKTTDTQYF

V gene: TRBV5-6
D gene: NA
J gene: TRBJ2-7
clone size: many
CDR3 DNA: TGTGCCAGCAGCTTGGCGCGACTCCACAGCTCCTACGAGCAGTACTTC
CDR3 protein: CASSLARLHSSYEQYF

V gene: TRBV7-9
D gene: NA
J gene: TRBJ1-1
clone size: many
CDR3 DNA: TGTGCCAGCAGCTTAGTTAAGAAATCGAACACTGAAGCTTTCTTT
CDR3 protein: CASSLVKKSNTEAFF

V gene: TRBV15
D gene: NA
J gene: TRBJ2-7
clone size: NA
CDR3 DNA: TGTGCCACCAGAGGAGCAGGCGGCCCCTACGAGCAGTACTTC
CDR3 protein: CATRGAGGPYEQYF

V gene: TRBV7-6
D gene: TRBD1
J gene: TRBJ2-5
clone size: NA
CDR3 DNA: TGTGCAAGAAGATCCGCCGGGACAGGGGGCGGTGAGACCCAGTACTTC
CDR3 protein: CARRSAGTGGGETQYF

V gene: TRBV20-1
D gene: TRBD1
J gene: TRBJ1-1
clone size: NA
CDR3 DNA: TGCAGTGCTAGATCCGACAGGGCTGCCACTGAAGCTTTCTTT
CDR3 protein: CSARSDRAATEAFF